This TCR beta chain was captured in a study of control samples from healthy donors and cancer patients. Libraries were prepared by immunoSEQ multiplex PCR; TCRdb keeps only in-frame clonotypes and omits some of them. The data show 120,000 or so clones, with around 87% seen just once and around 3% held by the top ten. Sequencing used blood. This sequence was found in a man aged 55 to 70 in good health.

The CDR3: CASSEAGTQNLYGYTF. The CDR3 bases are TGTGCCAGCAGTGAAGCCGGGACCCAAAACCTCTATGGCTACACCTTC. This sequence joins TRBV6-1 and TRBJ1-2, with D tentatively TRBD1 (5 bases). Germline V CDR1 and CDR2: MNHNS, SASEGT. The CDR3 has 16 residues. V gave up 0 bases and J gave up 4 bases, with 15 bases separating them.